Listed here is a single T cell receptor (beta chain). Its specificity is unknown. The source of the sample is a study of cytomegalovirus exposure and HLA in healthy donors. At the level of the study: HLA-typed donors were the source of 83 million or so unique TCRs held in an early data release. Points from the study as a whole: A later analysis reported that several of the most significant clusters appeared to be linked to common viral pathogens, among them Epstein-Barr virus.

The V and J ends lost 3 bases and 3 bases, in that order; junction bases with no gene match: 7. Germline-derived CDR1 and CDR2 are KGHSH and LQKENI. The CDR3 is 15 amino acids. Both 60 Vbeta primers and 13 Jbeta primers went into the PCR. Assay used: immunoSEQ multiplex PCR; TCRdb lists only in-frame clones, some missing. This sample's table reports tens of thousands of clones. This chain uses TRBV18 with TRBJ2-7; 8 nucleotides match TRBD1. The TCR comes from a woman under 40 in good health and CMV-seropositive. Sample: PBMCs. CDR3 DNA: TGTGCCAGCTCACCGTCGACAGGGGAAATCTACGAGCAGTACTTC. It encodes CASSPSTGEIYEQYF.